These 12 T cell receptor beta chains share one sample of origin, sequenced in a study of post-analysis software for immune sequencing data. Broader study findings: Higher frequency in patients than in controls was seen for about five TRBV segments, with TRBV5-6, TRBV5-1 and TRBV20-1 among them.

These receptors' targets are unknown. Incorporated into the TCR beta cDNA libraries were unique molecular identifiers, which served to reduce PCR and sequencing biases. From the PCR reads, TCRdb called clonotypes with MiXCR, one entry per CDR3 protein. The repertoire consists of about 540,000 distinct CDR3 sequences, with around a third occurring once and the leading ten covering approximately 6%. Sample: blood. The receptors come from a girl younger than 18 with multiple sclerosis.

Remarks on this clonotype: One end of the junction fails to match germline, which may point to a read error. The CDR3 DNA follows: TGCAGTGCCGAACGTACAGGCGAGACAGATGCGCAGTATTTT. Protein sequence: CSAERTGETDAQYF. The chain joins TRBV20-1 to TRBJ2-3; D perhaps matches TRBD1 (5 bases). From germline, CDR1 is DFQATT and CDR2 SNEGSKA (reference sequence). This CDR3 comprises 14 residues.

This clonotype was seen only a few times. The V and J genes are TRBV7-9 and TRBJ2-1, with unresolved D. The germline gives CDR1 SEHNR, CDR2 FQNEAQ (reference sequence). Trimming took off 5 bases at V and 7 bases at J, with 6 bases between the two ends. There are 11 residues in the CDR3. The CDR3 sequence is CASSASNEQFF. DNA for the CDR3: TGTGCCAGCAGCGCATCTAATGAGCAGTTCTTC.

In DNA form, the CDR3 reads TGCAGCGTGAAGACCCAGGGGGCCTCCTACGAGCAGTACTTC. Protein product: CSVKTQGASYEQYF. The rearrangement joins TRBV29-1 to TRBJ2-7, with 8 bases lining up with TRBD1. The CDR3 runs 14 residues. J lost 0 bases, V lost 6 bases, and 7 bases had no gene match. CDR1 is SQVTM, CDR2 ANQGSEA, per germline.

This clonotype came up a few times. The chain recombines TRBV29-1 with TRBJ2-1; 16 bases line up with TRBD2. Germline V CDR1 and CDR2: SQVTM, ANQGSEA. The J segment lost 8 bases and the V segment lost 6 bases, leaving 1 base of the junction unmatched. This CDR3 has 13 amino acids. The CDR3 sequence: CSVGTSGGDEQFF. CDR3 DNA: TGCAGCGTCGGGACTAGCGGGGGGGATGAGCAGTTCTTC.

With respect to this clonotype: One end of the junction is discordant with germline, which a read error may explain. The J gene is TRBJ1-4, the V gene TRBV12-3 or TRBV12-4; tentatively, D is TRBD1 (5 bases). The length of the CDR3 is 11 residues. For the CDR3, the DNA is TGTGCCAGCAGCACAGGAGGGAAACGGTTTTTT. Residues: CASSTGGKRFF.

This clonotype was recorded only once. The genes are TRBV6-5 and TRBJ2-5; D is perhaps TRBD2 (5 bases). Germline CDR1 reads MNHEY; CDR2 reads SVGAGI. The CDR3 is 13 amino acids. V lost 6 bases and J lost 5, with 13 bases in between. This chain's CDR3 is CASSGLRRETQYF. In nucleotides, the CDR3 is TGTGCCAGCAGCGGACTCAGGCGGGAGACCCAGTACTTC.

This chain uses TRBV25-1 with TRBJ2-4, with 7 positions matching TRBD1. CDR1 is MGHDK, CDR2 SYGVNS, per germline. The CDR3 runs 16 residues. V shed 4 bases, J shed 3 bases, and the junction held 9 bases outside the gene matches. CDR3 DNA sequence: TGTGCCAGCAGTGGTGCACGACAGGGCGGCAAAAACATTCAGTACTTC. Protein: CASSGARQGGKNIQYF.

V is TRBV29-1 and J is TRBJ2-3; D might be TRBD2 (7 bases). Between the trimmed V and J ends, which lost 0 bases and 8 bases, there was a span of 15 bases. CDR1 and CDR2 (germline): SQVTM, ANQGSEA. This CDR3 comprises 14 residues. CDR3 in DNA: TGCAGCGTTGAAGAAGGGGGGGCGGGTGCTACGCAGTATTTT. Protein product: CSVEEGGAGATQYF.

This clonotype was detected only a few times. This sequence joins TRBV29-1 and TRBJ2-1; 9 bases are a match to TRBD1. V was clipped by 6 bases and J by 7 bases; unmatched bases: 7. This CDR3 has 13 residues. Germline V gene lookup returns CDR1 SQVTM and CDR2 ANQGSEA. CDR3 coding DNA: TGCAGCGTCGCTAGACAGGGGGGGAATGAGCAGTTCTTC. Its protein product is CSVARQGGNEQFF.

This clonotype was counted ten times or more. The gene calls are TRBV11-1 and TRBJ2-1; 12 nucleotides line up with TRBD1. The germline V gene has CDR1 SGHAT and CDR2 FQDESV (reference sequence). V lost 5 bases, J lost 9 bases, and 8 bases stayed unmatched. This CDR3 is built from 15 residues. The CDR3 DNA sequence: TGTGCCAGCAGCGCACGGGACAGGGGGCAAGGTGAGCAGTTCTTC. Translating gives CASSARDRGQGEQFF.

This clonotype occurred many times. The chain joins TRBV4-1 to TRBJ2-7, with TRBD1 identical over 11 bases. This CDR3 has 16 amino acids. The germline V gene encodes CDR1 MGHRA and CDR2 YSYEKL. Trimming cost V 6 bases and J 5 bases; bases outside gene matches: 12. The CDR3 loop is CASRLLGGQGVDEQYF. In DNA, the CDR3 is TGCGCCAGCAGACTATTAGGGGGACAGGGGGTCGACGAGCAGTACTTC.

This clonotype was recorded many times. This chain connects TRBV5-1 to TRBJ2-3, with D perhaps matching TRBD2 (5 bases). The CDR3 totals 13 residues. Per the germline V gene, CDR1 is SGHRS and CDR2 is YFSETQ. Trimming removed 4 bases at V and 4 bases at J, with 10 bases between. CDR3 sequence reads: CASSVEGSDTQYF. CDR3 in DNA: TGCGCCAGCAGCGTTGAGGGCTCAGATACGCAGTATTTT.